Included here is one TCR beta chain sequence, with context. Antigen specificity is unknown. The CDR3 is made up of 16 amino acids. V lost 4 bases to trimming and J lost 4 bases; unmatched junction nucleotides: 10. The germline CDR1 and CDR2 sequences are DFQATT and SNEGSKA (reference sequence). The library was made from cDNA and included unique molecular identifiers. MiXCR was run by TCRdb on the PCR reads, yielding one entry per CDR3 protein. The sample has 750,000 to 950,000 distinct CDR3 sequences; around 50% are singletons. The entry originates in a study of post-analysis software for immune sequencing data. Study at large: As for disease course, relapsing-remitting, secondary progressive and progressive-relapsing multiple sclerosis were all included. Findings and caveats of the study: There were a few TRBV segments more frequent in patients than controls, and TRBV5-6, TRBV5-1 and TRBV20-1 were among them.

This TCR was sampled from a girl aged 5 to 17 with multiple sclerosis. The V and J genes are TRBV20-1 and TRBJ2-1, with 10 bases that match TRBD2. The sequenced material came from blood. CDR3 protein: CSATPRTSGFYNEQFF. In nucleotides, the CDR3 is TGCAGTGCTACCCCGCGGACTAGCGGCTTTTACAATGAGCAGTTCTTC.